The clone carrying this T cell receptor beta chain was seen a handful of times. CDR1 is ENHRY and CDR2 is SYGVKD in the germline V gene. Trimming left V 4 bases short and J 8 bases short, with 12 bases between. The CDR3 length is 13 residues. The record originates from a study of T cell responses to AZD1222 COVID-19 vaccine. Using immunoSEQ multiplex PCR, the repertoire was profiled, and TCRdb retains in-frame clones only, with some absent. The table has roughly 93,000 clones, 80% to 90% seen once. This receptor was taken from an adult in good health. This sample comprised peripheral blood, obtained on day 0 of AZD1222 vaccination. V and J are TRBV10-3 and TRBJ2-1; D gene ambiguous. CDR3 protein: CAISADDAYEQFF. For the CDR3, the DNA is TGTGCCATCAGTGCAGACGACGCCTATGAGCAGTTCTTC.